The clone carrying this T cell receptor (beta chain) was recorded once. Method: immunoSEQ multiplex PCR; TCRdb's copy keeps in-frame clones and lacks some. This table has under 30,000 clones, about 90% appearing once. This sample is drawn from a study of preoperative IRX-2 immunotherapy in early breast cancer. Sample treatment: preoperative locoregional IRX-2 cytokine immunotherapy. Samples came from a phase Ib trial of preoperative locoregional IRX-2 cytokine immunotherapy. V was trimmed by 4 bases and J by 0 bases, leaving 12 bases between them. CDR1 is SGHAT and CDR2 is FQNNGV in the germline V gene. The CDR3 loop spans 16 amino acids.

This specimen consisted of tumor tissue, obtained after IRX-2 immunotherapy. This clonotype was obtained from a human donor with breast cancer. The V gene is TRBV11-2, the J gene TRBJ1-4; D may be TRBD1 (6 bases). As DNA, the CDR3 is TGTGCCAGCAGCTCCGCACAGGGTGCAACTAATGAAAAACTGTTTTTT. Translating it yields CASSSAQGATNEKLFF.